This T cell receptor beta chain was observed in a study of T cell responses to AZD1222 COVID-19 vaccine (dated by TCRdb to the early 2020s). About the full investigation: TCR sequencing covered 233 trial participants: 200 to 210 given two doses of AZD1222 and 26 given two doses of MenACWY control vaccine. Enrollment into the trials was organized by age into subgroups of 18-55, 56-69 and 70-plus years, and those subgroups contained roughly 140, 27 and 60 TCR-sequenced participants, respectively. Beyond this particular receptor, the publication reports: After two AZD1222 doses, spike-specific TCR breadth and depth were significantly higher than at day 0 and than in MenACWY recipients. Reportedly, close to half of the unique spike-specific TCRs recognized epitopes lying outside the regions that are mutated in the B.1.351 and B.1.1.7 variants. Participants were mostly white British and included more females than males, and it was suggested by the authors that clonal diversity may have been underestimated. Because no samples from the day 14 peak response were available, repertoires could be characterized only after the peak T cell response. In the small 56-69-year group, the increase in depth fell short of significance, most likely because of low power. Conclusions about previously exposed vaccinees are limited, since just five to seven AZD1222 recipients were seropositive for SARS-CoV-2 at baseline. Vaccine-associated CD4 TCRs spanned the whole spike protein, with dominant responses in regions 160-218 and 743-854.

The time point label on this specimen signifies: baseline before first vaccination. Read against the paper, the sample's treatment or condition label means: meningococcal conjugate vaccine given as trial control. Vaccinee samples came from UK trials COV001 and COV002, including a single-blind randomized controlled phase 2/3 trial of AZD1222 (ChAdOx1 nCoV-19) in healthy adults. For TCRbeta chain sequencing, PBMC samples from trial participants were taken at day 0 and at day 28 after the second dose. The CDR3 regions of human TCRbeta chains were subjected to immunosequencing. In the paper's pipeline: Repertoire TCRs were checked for matches against a reference library of SARS-CoV-2-specific TCRs that had been generated using the MIRA antigen-specificity platform. Breadth was defined as the fraction of unique TCRs that were SARS-CoV-2-associated. Depth was defined as the fraction of total T cells that were SARS-CoV-2-associated. Using the MIRA data, each spike-specific TCR was mapped to the spike region that the TCR reacts to and placed in a CD4 or CD8 class. Log10-transformed breadth and depth values were compared by one-way ANOVA with Sidak's multiple comparisons tests. In TCRdb, the immuneACCESS table is reduced to in-frame sequences with V and J assigned. These tables do not hold every clone; where another copy was compared, an unresolved V gene accounts for under half, and the others remain unexplained. That table furnishes V, J and clone size, whereas the DNA furnished D and trimming. The table for this sample lists 100,000 to 150,000 clones; roughly 91% of them were counted only once. The ten largest account for 4.4% of the sample.

Trimming removed 0 bases from V and 11 bases from J, leaving 14 bases between the germline ends. The cysteine opens and the phenylalanine closes a CDR3 of 13 amino acids. Kept here is only the CDR3 DNA, which spans 39 bases and is read in frame from base 1. CDR1 and CDR2 are read off the germline V gene as SGHRS and YFSETQ. As for this clone: The clone's antigen remains unknown. No base-level quality is on record; no much larger clone is a single base apart.

This sample comprised peripheral blood, obtained on day 0 of MenACWY control vaccination. The receptor's source is an adult in good health. In this chain, TRBV5-1 is recombined with TRBJ1-1, with the identity of the D gene unclear. The CDR3 in this case is CASSLEPLMNAFF. The nucleotide sequence is TGCGCCAGCAGCTTGGAACCCCTGATGAACGCTTTCTTT.